The clone carrying this T cell receptor (beta chain) was observed a single time. Its antigen is still unknown. The PCR ran on 60 Vbeta and 13 Jbeta primers. Method: immunoSEQ multiplex PCR; TCRdb's copy keeps in-frame clones and lacks some. The sample yields about 55,000 clones, 77% seen once. The sample belongs to a study of cytomegalovirus exposure and HLA in healthy donors. This CDR3 is 15 amino acids long. The germline V and J ends were trimmed by 2 bases and 8 bases, with 18 bases remaining between them. Germline lookup yields CDR1 MNHEY and CDR2 SVGAGI. General study points: A later analysis linked a missense variant in DCLRE1C to the trimming of TCR beta V and J genes.

This chain uses TRBV6-5 with TRBJ1-2; a weak D match, TRBD1 (5 bases). The sequence was collected from a female donor in good health and CMV-seronegative. Sequenced sample: PBMCs. The CDR3 DNA sequence: TGTGCCAGCAGTTACACCCCTCAGGGCGCCGGCGGCTACACCTTC. Protein sequence: CASSYTPQGAGGYTF.